This is a list of T cell receptor beta chains from one sample in a study of circulating and synovial CD4+ cells in juvenile arthritis. TCRdb's copy holds only in-frame clones and misses some; the assay was immunoSEQ multiplex PCR. The table lists some 3,900 clones, around 83% of them singletons. The sequenced sample was CD4+ T cells from synovial fluid. These receptor sequences come from a human donor with juvenile idiopathic arthritis. The CDR3 runs from the conserved cysteine through the conserved F or W. D genes are given only for firm matches. Clone size is not always given. Where it is, it says once, few, many or a class for expanded clones.

clone size: .
D gene: .
J gene: TRBJ1-6
V gene: TRBV7-2
CDR3 DNA: TGTGCCAGCAGCGACAGGAATTCACCCCTCCACTTT
CDR3 protein: CASSDRNSPLHF

clone size: .
D gene: .
J gene: TRBJ1-5
V gene: TRBV27
CDR3 DNA: TGTGCCAGCAGTTTAGTTTGGGGAGGCAATCAGCCCCAGCATTTT
CDR3 protein: CASSLVWGGNQPQHF

clone size: .
D gene: .
J gene: TRBJ1-2
V gene: TRBV20-1
CDR3 DNA: TGCAGTGCACCGAGCGGAGATGGCTACACCTTC
CDR3 protein: CSAPSGDGYTF

clone size: .
D gene: .
J gene: TRBJ2-7
V gene: TRBV6-1
CDR3 DNA: TGTGCCAGCAATTACTACGAGCAGTACTTC
CDR3 protein: CASNYYEQYF

clone size: .
D gene: TRBD1
J gene: TRBJ2-7
V gene: TRBV27
CDR3 DNA: TGTGCCAGCAGTTCGTTGACAGGGGGCTACGAGCAGTACTTC
CDR3 protein: CASSSLTGGYEQYF

clone size: once
D gene: .
J gene: TRBJ2-6
V gene: TRBV19
CDR3 DNA: TGTGCCAGTAGGGGCCGCACCTCTGGGGCCAACGTCCTGACTTTC
CDR3 protein: CASRGRTSGANVLTF

clone size: .
D gene: TRBD2
J gene: TRBJ2-1
V gene: TRBV14
CDR3 DNA: TGTGCCAGCAGCCTCGCATCTAGCGGGGGGGGTGGTGAGCAGTTCTTC
CDR3 protein: CASSLASSGGGGEQFF

clone size: large
D gene: TRBD1
J gene: TRBJ1-2
V gene: TRBV14
CDR3 DNA: TGTGCCAGCAGCCCCGGTCCCGGACAGGGTTTCTATGGCTACACCTTC
CDR3 protein: CASSPGPGQGFYGYTF

clone size: .
D gene: .
J gene: TRBJ2-3
V gene: TRBV10-3
CDR3 DNA: TGTGCCCTAGGGGTGTCGACAGATACGCAGTATTTT
CDR3 protein: CALGVSTDTQYF

clone size: .
D gene: TRBD2
J gene: TRBJ2-1
V gene: TRBV10-3
CDR3 DNA: TGTGCCATCAGTGAGGCTGGGGGAGGGATGAATGAGCAGTTCTTC
CDR3 protein: CAISEAGGGMNEQFF

clone size: .
D gene: TRBD1
J gene: TRBJ1-6
V gene: TRBV27
CDR3 DNA: TGTGCCAGCAGTTTATCAGGATGGGAACAGGGGGCTTCCTATAATTCACCCCTCCACTTT
CDR3 protein: CASSLSGWEQGASYNSPLHF

clone size: .
D gene: .
J gene: TRBJ2-2
V gene: TRBV5-1
CDR3 DNA: TGCGCCAGCCAGACTAGGTACACCGGGGAGCTGTTTTTT
CDR3 protein: CASQTRYTGELFF

clone size: .
D gene: .
J gene: TRBJ2-4
V gene: TRBV2
CDR3 DNA: TGTGCCAGCAGTCCACGAAATATACAGGATTCCGTTAAAAACATTCAGTACTTC
CDR3 protein: CASSPRNIQDSVKNIQYF

clone size: .
D gene: .
J gene: TRBJ2-7
V gene: TRBV6-6
CDR3 DNA: TGTGCCAGCAGCCGACTCGCCGAGCAGTACTTC
CDR3 protein: CASSRLAEQYF

clone size: .
D gene: TRBD1
J gene: TRBJ1-2
V gene: TRBV9
CDR3 DNA: TGTGCCAGCAGTCGGATTAGGGGGCGAAGCTATGGCTACACCTTC
CDR3 protein: CASSRIRGRSYGYTF

clone size: .
D gene: .
J gene: TRBJ2-3
V gene: TRBV4-2
CDR3 DNA: TGTGCCAGCAGCCAAGGGTGGGGGGGCAAAGATACGCAGTATTTT
CDR3 protein: CASSQGWGGKDTQYF

clone size: .
D gene: .
J gene: TRBJ1-2
V gene: TRBV6-1
CDR3 DNA: TGTGCCAGCACCCTGGGAGGGGGGGTATCGGGCTACACCTTC
CDR3 protein: CASTLGGGVSGYTF

clone size: .
D gene: .
J gene: TRBJ1-5
V gene: TRBV2
CDR3 DNA: TGTGCCAGCAGTGGACAGGCTAGCAATCAGCCCCAGCATTTT
CDR3 protein: CASSGQASNQPQHF

clone size: few
D gene: .
J gene: TRBJ1-5
V gene: TRBV19
CDR3 DNA: TGTGCCAGTAGCAGAGAACAGGGCCCCCAATGGCCCCAGCATTTT
CDR3 protein: CASSREQGPQWPQHF

clone size: few
D gene: TRBD1
J gene: TRBJ1-1
V gene: TRBV5-6
CDR3 DNA: TGTGCCAGCAGCTTTGGGGCAGGGGGCAGGTACACTGAAGCTTTCTTT
CDR3 protein: CASSFGAGGRYTEAFF

clone size: .
D gene: .
J gene: TRBJ1-5
V gene: TRBV7-2
CDR3 DNA: TGTGCCAGCAGCTTAGAGCGGGGCGGGGGGGGTATCCAGCATTTT
CDR3 protein: CASSLERGGGGIQHF

clone size: .
D gene: .
J gene: TRBJ2-6
V gene: TRBV25-1
CDR3 DNA: TGTGCCAGCAGCCCTCTAGGTGGCTCTGGGGCCAACGTCCTGACTTTC
CDR3 protein: CASSPLGGSGANVLTF

clone size: .
D gene: TRBD1
J gene: TRBJ2-5
V gene: TRBV7-2
CDR3 DNA: TGTGCCAGCAGCTTAGTAGGGACAGGGGGCAAGGAGACCCAGTACTTC
CDR3 protein: CASSLVGTGGKETQYF

clone size: .
D gene: .
J gene: TRBJ2-7
V gene: TRBV2
CDR3 DNA: TGTGCCAGCAGTGTGGGGGGCTACGAGCAGTACTTC
CDR3 protein: CASSVGGYEQYF